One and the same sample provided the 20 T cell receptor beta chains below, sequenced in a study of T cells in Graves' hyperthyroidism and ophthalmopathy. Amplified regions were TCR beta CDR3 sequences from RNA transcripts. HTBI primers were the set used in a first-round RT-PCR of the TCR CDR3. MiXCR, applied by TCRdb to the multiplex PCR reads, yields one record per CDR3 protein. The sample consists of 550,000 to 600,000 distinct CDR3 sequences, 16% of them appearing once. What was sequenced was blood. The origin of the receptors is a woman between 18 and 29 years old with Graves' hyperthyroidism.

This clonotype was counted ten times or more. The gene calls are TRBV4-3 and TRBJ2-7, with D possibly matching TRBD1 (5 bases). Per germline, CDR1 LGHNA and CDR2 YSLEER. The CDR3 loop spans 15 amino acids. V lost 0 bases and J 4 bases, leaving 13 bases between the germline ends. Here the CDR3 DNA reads TGCGCCAGCAGCCAAGATTCAGGGAACTTTTACGAGCAGTACTTC. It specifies CASSQDSGNFYEQYF.

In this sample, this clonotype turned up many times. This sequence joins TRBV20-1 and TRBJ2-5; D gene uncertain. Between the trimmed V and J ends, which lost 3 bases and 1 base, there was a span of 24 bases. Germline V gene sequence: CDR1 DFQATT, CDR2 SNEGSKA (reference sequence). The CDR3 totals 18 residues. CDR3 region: CSARVWGPAPRSQETQYF. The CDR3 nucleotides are TGCAGTGCTAGGGTGTGGGGTCCAGCTCCAAGATCCCAAGAGACCCAGTACTTC.

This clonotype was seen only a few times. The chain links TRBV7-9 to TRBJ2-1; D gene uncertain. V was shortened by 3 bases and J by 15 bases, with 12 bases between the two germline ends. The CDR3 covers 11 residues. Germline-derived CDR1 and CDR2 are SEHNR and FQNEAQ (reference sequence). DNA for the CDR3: TGTGCCAGCAGCTTCCGGGTCGGTCTGTTCTTC. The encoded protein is CASSFRVGLFF. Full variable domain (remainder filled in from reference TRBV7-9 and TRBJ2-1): DTGVSQNPRHKITKRGQNVTFRCDPISEHNRLYWYRQTLGQGPEFLTYFQNEAQLEKSRLLSDRFSAERPKGSFSTLEIQRTEQGDSAMYLCASSFRVGLFFGPGTRLTVL.

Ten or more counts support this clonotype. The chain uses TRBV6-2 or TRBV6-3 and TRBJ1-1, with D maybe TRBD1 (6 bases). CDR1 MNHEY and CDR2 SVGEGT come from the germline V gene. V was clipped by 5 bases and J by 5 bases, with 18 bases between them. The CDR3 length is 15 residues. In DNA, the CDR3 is TGTGCCAGCAGTATTCCAGGGGTAGGCGTGACTGAAGCTTTCTTT. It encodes CASSIPGVGVTEAFF.

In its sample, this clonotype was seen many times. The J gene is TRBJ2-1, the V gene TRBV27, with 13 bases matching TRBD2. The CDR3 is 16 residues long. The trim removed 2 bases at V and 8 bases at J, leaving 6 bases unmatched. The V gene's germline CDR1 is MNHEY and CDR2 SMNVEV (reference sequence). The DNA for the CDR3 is TGTGCCAGCAGTTTAACAACTAGCGGGAGGGACGATGAGCAGTTCTTC. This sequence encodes CASSLTTSGRDDEQFF.

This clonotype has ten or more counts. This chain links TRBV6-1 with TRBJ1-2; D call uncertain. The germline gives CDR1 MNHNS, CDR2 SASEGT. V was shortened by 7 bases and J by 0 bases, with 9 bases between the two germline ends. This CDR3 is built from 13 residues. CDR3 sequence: CASKGSANYGYTF. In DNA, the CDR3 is TGTGCCAGCAAGGGATCCGCTAACTATGGCTACACCTTC.

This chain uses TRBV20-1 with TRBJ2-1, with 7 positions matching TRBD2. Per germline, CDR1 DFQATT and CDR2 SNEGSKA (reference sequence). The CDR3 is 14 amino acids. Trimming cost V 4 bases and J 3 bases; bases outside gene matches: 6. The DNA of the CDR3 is TGCAGTGCTATCCTCCCGGGGGGCTACAATGAGCAGTTCTTC. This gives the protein CSAILPGGYNEQFF.

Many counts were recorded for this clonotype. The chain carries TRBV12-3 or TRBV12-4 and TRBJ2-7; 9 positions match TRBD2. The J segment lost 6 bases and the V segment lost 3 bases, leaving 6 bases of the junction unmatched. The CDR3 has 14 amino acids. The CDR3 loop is CASSLGLASVEQYF. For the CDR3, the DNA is TGTGCCAGCAGTTTGGGACTAGCCTCGGTCGAGCAGTACTTC.

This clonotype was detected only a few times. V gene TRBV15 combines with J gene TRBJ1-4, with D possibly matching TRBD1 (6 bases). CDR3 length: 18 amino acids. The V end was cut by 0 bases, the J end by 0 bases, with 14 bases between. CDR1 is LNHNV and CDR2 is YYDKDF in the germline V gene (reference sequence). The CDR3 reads CATSRERAGGPTNEKLFF. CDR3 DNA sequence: TGTGCCACCAGCAGAGAAAGAGCTGGGGGGCCAACTAATGAAAAACTGTTTTTT.

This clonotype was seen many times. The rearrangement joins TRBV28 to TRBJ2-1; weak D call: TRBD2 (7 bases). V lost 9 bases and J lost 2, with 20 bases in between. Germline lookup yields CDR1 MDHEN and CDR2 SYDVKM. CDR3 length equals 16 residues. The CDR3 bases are TGTGCCAGTAATGAAGGGGGGCTAGCGGCCTACAATGAGCAGTTCTTC. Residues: CASNEGGLAAYNEQFF.

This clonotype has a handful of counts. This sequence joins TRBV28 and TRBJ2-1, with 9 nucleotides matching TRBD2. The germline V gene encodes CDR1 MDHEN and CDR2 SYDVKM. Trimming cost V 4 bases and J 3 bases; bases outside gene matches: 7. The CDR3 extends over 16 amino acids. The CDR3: CASSSYSGRDYNEQFF. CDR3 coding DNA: TGTGCCAGCAGTTCCTATAGCGGGAGAGACTACAATGAGCAGTTCTTC.

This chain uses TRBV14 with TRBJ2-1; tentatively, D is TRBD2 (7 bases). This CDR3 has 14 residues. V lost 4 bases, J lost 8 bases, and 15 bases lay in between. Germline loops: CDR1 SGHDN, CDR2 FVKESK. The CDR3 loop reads CASSLKGGGHEQFF. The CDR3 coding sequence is TGTGCCAGCAGCCTAAAAGGGGGGGGCCATGAGCAGTTCTTC.

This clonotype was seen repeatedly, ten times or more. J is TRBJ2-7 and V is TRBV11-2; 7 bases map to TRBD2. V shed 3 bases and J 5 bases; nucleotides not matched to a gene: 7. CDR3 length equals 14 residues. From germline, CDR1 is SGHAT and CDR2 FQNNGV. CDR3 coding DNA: TGTGCCAGCAGCTTCCGGGGGGAGAGCGACGAGCAGTACTTC. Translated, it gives CASSFRGESDEQYF.

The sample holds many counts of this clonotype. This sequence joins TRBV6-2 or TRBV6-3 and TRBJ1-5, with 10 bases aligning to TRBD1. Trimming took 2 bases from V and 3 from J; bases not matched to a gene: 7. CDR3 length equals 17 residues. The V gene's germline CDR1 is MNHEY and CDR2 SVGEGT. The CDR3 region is CASSYPGTGAINQPQHF. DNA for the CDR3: TGTGCCAGCAGTTACCCCGGGACAGGGGCGATCAATCAGCCCCAGCATTTT.

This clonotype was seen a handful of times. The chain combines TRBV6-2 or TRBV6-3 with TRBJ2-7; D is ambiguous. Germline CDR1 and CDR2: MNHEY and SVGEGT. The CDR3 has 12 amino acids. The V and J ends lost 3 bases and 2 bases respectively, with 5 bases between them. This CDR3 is CASSYLAYEQYF. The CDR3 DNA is TGTGCCAGCAGTTATCTGGCCTACGAGCAGTACTTC.

The CDR3 DNA reads TGCGCCAGCAGCTTGTACAGGGCTCGTGAGCAGTACTTC. Translated, it gives CASSLYRAREQYF. The gene calls are TRBV5-1 and TRBJ2-7, with a possible D match to TRBD1 (6 bases). V was pared by 1 base and J by 7 bases, with 12 bases between. CDR3 length equals 13 residues. Germline V gives CDR1 SGHRS, CDR2 YFSETQ. Using reference TRBV5-1 and TRBJ2-7 for the parts outside the CDR3, the full variable domain is KAGVTQTPRYLIKTRGQQVTLSCSPISGHRSVSWYQQTPGQGLQFLFEYFSETQRNKGNFPGRFSGRQFSNSRSEMNVSTLELGDSALYLCASSLYRAREQYFGPGTRLTVT.

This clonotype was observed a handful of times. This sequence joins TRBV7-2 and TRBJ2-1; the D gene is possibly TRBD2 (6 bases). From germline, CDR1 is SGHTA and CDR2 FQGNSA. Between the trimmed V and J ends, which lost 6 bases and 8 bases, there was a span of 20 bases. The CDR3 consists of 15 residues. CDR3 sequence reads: CASRAGFGVLDEQFF. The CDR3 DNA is TGTGCCAGCAGAGCGGGTTTCGGGGTCCTTGATGAGCAGTTCTTC.

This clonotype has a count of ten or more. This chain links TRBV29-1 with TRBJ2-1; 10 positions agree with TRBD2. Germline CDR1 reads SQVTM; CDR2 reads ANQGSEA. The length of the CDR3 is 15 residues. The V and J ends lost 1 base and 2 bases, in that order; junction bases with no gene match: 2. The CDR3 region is CSVEGGTSAYNEQFF. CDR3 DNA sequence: TGCAGCGTTGAAGGAGGGACTAGCGCCTACAATGAGCAGTTCTTC.

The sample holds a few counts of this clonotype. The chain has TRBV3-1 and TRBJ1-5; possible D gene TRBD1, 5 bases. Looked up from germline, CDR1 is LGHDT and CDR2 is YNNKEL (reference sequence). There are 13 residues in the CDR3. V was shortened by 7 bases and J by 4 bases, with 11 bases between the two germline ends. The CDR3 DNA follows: TGTGCCAGCAATAGCAGGGCGAATCAGCCCCAGCATTTT. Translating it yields CASNSRANQPQHF.

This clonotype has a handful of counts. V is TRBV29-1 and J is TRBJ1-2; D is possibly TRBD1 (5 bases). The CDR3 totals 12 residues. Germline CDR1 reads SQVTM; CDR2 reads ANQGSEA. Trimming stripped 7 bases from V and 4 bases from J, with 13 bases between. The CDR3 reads CSAVGRSYGYTF. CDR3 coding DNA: TGCAGCGCTGTGGGACGGAGCTATGGCTACACCTTC.